This entry lists 21 T cell receptor beta chains sequenced from one sample in a study of cytomegalovirus exposure and HLA in healthy donors. The PCR was carried out with 60 Vbeta primers and 13 Jbeta primers. Generated by immunoSEQ multiplex PCR, the TCRdb table keeps only in-frame clones and is missing some. The data contain about 150,000 clones, about 77% of them singletons. Source material: PBMCs. These receptors were obtained from a male donor in good health and CMV-seronegative.

Comment on this clone: Relative to the germline gene, one junction end is altered; a read error may explain this. CDR3 coding DNA: TGTGCCAACAGCTCCCGACAGGGTCCCGAAAAACTGTTTTTT. This encodes CANSSRQGPEKLFF. The gene calls are TRBV5-6 and TRBJ1-4, with 7 nucleotides matching TRBD1. The CDR3 totals 14 residues. Germline CDR1 reads SGHDT; CDR2 reads YYEEEE.

This chain joins TRBV28 and TRBJ2-7, with 9 positions matching TRBD1. Per germline, CDR1 MDHEN and CDR2 SYDVKM. The J segment lost 6 bases and the V segment lost 4 bases, leaving 4 bases of the junction unmatched. CDR3 size: 13 residues. This chain's CDR3 is CASSWGQGGEQYF. The DNA for the CDR3 is TGTGCCAGCAGTTGGGGACAGGGAGGCGAGCAGTACTTC. Full variable domain (rest looked up from reference TRBV28 and TRBJ2-7): DVKVTQSSRYLVKRTGEKVFLECVQDMDHENMFWYRQDPGLGLRLIYFSYDVKMKEKGDIPEGYSVSREKKERFSLILESASTNQTSMYLCASSWGQGGEQYFGPGTRLTVT.

The table lists this clone with a few counts. The V call is TRBV7-3, the J call TRBJ2-2, with D perhaps matching TRBD2 (5 bases). Germline-derived CDR1 and CDR2 are SGHTA and FQGTGA. Deletions cut 4 bases from V and 4 bases from J, with 16 bases between. This CDR3 has 16 residues. CDR3 protein: CASSSQQRVGTGELFF. DNA for the CDR3: TGTGCCAGCAGCTCTCAGCAGAGGGTGGGCACCGGGGAGCTGTTTTTT.

The CDR3 coding sequence is TGTGCCAGCAGCGCCCCTAGCGGGGGGACCGGGGAGCTGTTTTTT. It translates to CASSAPSGGTGELFF. This chain joins TRBV7-3 and TRBJ2-2, with TRBD2 matching over 11 bases. With 5 bases clipped from V and 5 bases from J, the junction kept 4 bases outside the gene matches. Germline V gives CDR1 SGHTA, CDR2 FQGTGA. CDR3 length: 15 residues.

The chain carries TRBV5-1 and TRBJ2-2, with no clear D. The CDR3 length is 16 residues. Germline V lookup: CDR1 SGHRS, CDR2 YFSETQ. Trimming took 4 bases from V and 4 from J, leaving 17 bases between them. CDR3 coding DNA: TGCGCCAGCAGCGCGACTTCTACCCCTGGCACCGGGGAGCTGTTTTTT. Amino acids: CASSATSTPGTGELFF.

The chain recombines TRBV7-8 with TRBJ1-1, with D possibly matching TRBD1 (5 bases). The V end was cut by 5 bases, the J end by 4 bases, with 14 bases between. CDR1 SGHVS and CDR2 FQNEAQ come from the germline V gene. The CDR3 is made up of 14 amino acids. Here the CDR3 reads CASSHARGLTEAFF. Here the CDR3 DNA reads TGTGCCAGCAGCCATGCTAGGGGTCTCACTGAAGCTTTCTTT.

The chain carries TRBV7-9 and TRBJ1-2; D remains ambiguous. The germline V and J ends were trimmed by 1 base and 4 bases, with 7 bases remaining between them. Per germline, CDR1 SEHNR and CDR2 FQNEAQ (reference sequence). The CDR3 spans 13 residues. As DNA, the CDR3 is TGTGCCAGCAGCTTAGGAACAGCCTATGGCTACACCTTC. Encoded protein: CASSLGTAYGYTF.

This rearrangement joins TRBV4-1 to TRBJ1-5; a weak D match, TRBD1 (5 bases). With 1 base removed from V and 0 bases from J, the gap between germline ends came to 10 bases. The CDR3 extends over 16 amino acids. CDR1 MGHRA and CDR2 YSYEKL come from the germline V gene. The CDR3 nucleotides are TGCGCCAGCAGCCAAGTCGGGGGTTATAGCAATCAGCCCCAGCATTTT. Translated: CASSQVGGYSNQPQHF.

The chain employs TRBV7-2 and TRBJ1-5; 11 bases line up with TRBD1. After removal of 4 bases from V and 6 bases from J, the junction contained 5 bases not matched to a gene. From germline, CDR1 is SGHTA and CDR2 FQGNSA. The CDR3 totals 15 residues. The CDR3 here is CASSSGTGGGQPQHF. The CDR3, as DNA: TGTGCCAGCAGCTCCGGGACAGGGGGTGGTCAGCCCCAGCATTTT.

The chain couples TRBV7-3 to TRBJ2-1; maybe TRBD2 (6 bases). This CDR3 is built from 12 residues. Germline V gene lookup returns CDR1 SGHTA and CDR2 FQGTGA. V lost 8 bases, J lost 9 bases, and 14 bases lay in between. The CDR3 loop reads CASPWRESEQFF. CDR3 DNA: TGTGCCAGCCCCTGGCGGGAATCTGAGCAGTTCTTC.

This rearrangement joins TRBV6-5 to TRBJ1-5, with TRBD1 identical over 7 bases. Germline V gene data show CDR1 as MNHEY and CDR2 as SVGAGI. Trimming removed 5 bases from V and 8 bases from J; junction bases left unmatched: 9. CDR3 length equals 14 residues. CDR3 in amino acids: CASSRGQASEPQHF. CDR3 sequence (DNA): TGTGCCAGCAGTCGCGGACAGGCCTCAGAGCCCCAGCATTTT.

The chain is built from TRBV29-1 and TRBJ2-7, with D perhaps matching TRBD2 (5 bases). From germline, CDR1 is SQVTM and CDR2 ANQGSEA. CDR3 size: 11 residues. Trimming pared 5 bases from V and 3 bases from J, leaving 8 bases between. The CDR3 DNA reads TGCAGCGTTCGGGCGGGCTACGAGCAGTACTTC. Protein product: CSVRAGYEQYF.

V usage is TRBV7-2 and J usage is TRBJ2-2, with D possibly TRBD2 on 6 matching bases. V was clipped by 3 bases and J by 2 bases, with 7 bases between them. The CDR3 has 14 residues. Germline V gene sequence: CDR1 SGHTA, CDR2 FQGNSA. The CDR3 reads CASSFSGNTGELFF. DNA of the CDR3: TGTGCCAGCAGCTTTAGCGGTAACACCGGGGAGCTGTTTTTT.

V and J are TRBV11-3 and TRBJ2-7; perhaps TRBD1 as D (5 bases). Trimming shortened V by 5 bases and J by 3 bases, and 11 bases separated the two germline ends. CDR3 length: 13 residues. Germline V gene lookup returns CDR1 SGHNT and CDR2 YENEEA. The CDR3 DNA sequence: TGTGCCAGCAGCGACAGCGTGAGCTACGAGCAGTACTTC. Protein sequence: CASSDSVSYEQYF.

V usage is TRBV2 and J usage is TRBJ1-1; D gene ambiguous. Germline assignment: CDR1 SNHLY and CDR2 FYNNEI. The length of the CDR3 is 13 residues. The V end lost 5 bases, the J end lost 5 bases, and 12 bases lay between the germline ends. CDR3 nucleotide sequence: TGTGCCAGCAGTTTAGAGACGGGGACTGAAGCTTTCTTT. Translated, it gives CASSLETGTEAFF.

Only a few counts were recorded for this clone. The chain is built from TRBV7-2 and TRBJ2-7, with D maybe TRBD2 (6 bases). V gave up 3 bases and J gave up 1 base, with 10 bases separating them. Germline loops: CDR1 SGHTA, CDR2 FQGNSA. The CDR3 totals 14 residues. The CDR3 bases are TGTGCCAGCAGCTTCGGGGGATATTCCTACGAGCAGTACTTC. This encodes CASSFGGYSYEQYF.

The chain joins TRBV2 to TRBJ2-2; tentatively, D is TRBD1 (6 bases). V shed 2 bases and J shed 0 bases, with 13 bases lying between them. The CDR3 contains 17 residues. Looked up from germline, CDR1 is SNHLY and CDR2 is FYNNEI. This CDR3 is CASSERFWTANTGELFF. Here the CDR3 DNA reads TGTGCCAGCAGTGAACGTTTTTGGACAGCGAACACCGGGGAGCTGTTTTTT.

The chain has TRBV5-1 and TRBJ1-6, with D perhaps TRBD1 (5 bases). The ends were cut back, 4 bases at V and 2 bases at J, with 13 bases in the middle. Germline V gives CDR1 SGHRS, CDR2 YFSETQ. There are 16 residues in the CDR3. The DNA of the CDR3 is TGCGCCAGCAGCCCTCAAGGGGAAACCTATAATTCACCCCTCCACTTT. Amino acids: CASSPQGETYNSPLHF.

This rearrangement joins TRBV19 to TRBJ2-7; TRBD1 is a possible D gene (6 bases). This CDR3 contains 12 residues. V was shortened by 5 bases and J by 4 bases, with 9 bases between the two germline ends. In germline, CDR1 is LNHDA, CDR2 SQIVND (reference sequence). The CDR3: CASSGGAYEQYF. CDR3 sequence (DNA): TGTGCCAGTAGTGGGGGCGCGTACGAGCAGTACTTC.

CDR3 coding DNA: TGTGCCTGGAGTGTAGACCGGTCAGGGGGGACTAGCGGGAGGTTGTACGAGCAGTACTTC. This codes for CAWSVDRSGGTSGRLYEQYF. The chain links TRBV30 to TRBJ2-7, with 15 bases that match TRBD2. The CDR3 consists of 20 residues. CDR1 is GTSNPN, CDR2 SVGIG, per germline (reference sequence). Losses at the gene ends were 0 bases for V and 4 bases for J; bases not matched to a gene: 16.

The rearrangement links TRBV5-1 to TRBJ2-3, with TRBD2 identical over 8 bases. CDR1 and CDR2 from the germline V gene are SGHRS and YFSETQ. Trimming at V came to 0 bases and at J to 8 bases, leaving 11 bases not matched to a gene. The CDR3 is 16 residues long. CDR3 sequence (DNA): TGCGCCAGCAGCTTGGGGGGGACTAGTTTACCCCCTACGCAGTATTTT. Translated: CASSLGGTSLPPTQYF. Variable domain in full (rest from reference TRBV5-1 and TRBJ2-3): KAGVTQTPRYLIKTRGQQVTLSCSPISGHRSVSWYQQTPGQGLQFLFEYFSETQRNKGNFPGRFSGRQFSNSRSEMNVSTLELGDSALYLCASSLGGTSLPPTQYFGPGTRLTVL.